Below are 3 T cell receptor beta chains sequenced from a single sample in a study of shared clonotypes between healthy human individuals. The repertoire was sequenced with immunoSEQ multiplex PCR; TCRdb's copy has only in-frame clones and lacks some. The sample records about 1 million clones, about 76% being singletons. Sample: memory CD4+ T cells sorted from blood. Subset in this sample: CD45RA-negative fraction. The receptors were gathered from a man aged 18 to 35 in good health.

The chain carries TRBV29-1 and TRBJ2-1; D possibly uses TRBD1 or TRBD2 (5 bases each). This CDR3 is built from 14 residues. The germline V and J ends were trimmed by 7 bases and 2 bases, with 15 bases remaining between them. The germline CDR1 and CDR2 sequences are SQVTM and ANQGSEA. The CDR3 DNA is TGCAGCGCTGAGTTGATGGGGGCCTACAATGAGCAGTTCTTC. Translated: CSAELMGAYNEQFF.

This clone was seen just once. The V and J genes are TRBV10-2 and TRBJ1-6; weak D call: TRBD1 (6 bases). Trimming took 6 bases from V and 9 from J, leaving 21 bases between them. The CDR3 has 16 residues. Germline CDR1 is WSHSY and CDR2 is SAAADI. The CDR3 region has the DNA TGCGCCAGCAGGGGAGGGGGGTTCGGGATGCGTTCACCCCTCCACTTT. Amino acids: CASRGGGFGMRSPLHF.

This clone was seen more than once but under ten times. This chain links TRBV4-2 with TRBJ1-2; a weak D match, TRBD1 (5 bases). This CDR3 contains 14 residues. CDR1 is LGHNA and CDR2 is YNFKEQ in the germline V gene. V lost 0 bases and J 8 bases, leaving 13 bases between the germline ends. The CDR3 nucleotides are TGTGCCAGCAGCCAAGATCTGGGGACGAGGGGCTACACCTTC. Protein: CASSQDLGTRGYTF.